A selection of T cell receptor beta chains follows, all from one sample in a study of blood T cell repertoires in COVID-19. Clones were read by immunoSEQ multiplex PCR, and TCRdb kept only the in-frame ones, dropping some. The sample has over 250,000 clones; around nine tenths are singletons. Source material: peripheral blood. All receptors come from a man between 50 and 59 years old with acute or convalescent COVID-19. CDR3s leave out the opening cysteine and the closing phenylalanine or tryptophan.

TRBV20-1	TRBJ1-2	SAPRGSGYT
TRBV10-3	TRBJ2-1	AISELAAPYNEQF
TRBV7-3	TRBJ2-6	ASSSRGTGSGANVLT
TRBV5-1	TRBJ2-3	ASSPTWGGAGDTQY
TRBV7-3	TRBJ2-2	ASSPFTGELF
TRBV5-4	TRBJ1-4	ASSLGRTNEKLF
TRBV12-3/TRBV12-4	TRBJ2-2	ASRSGSTGELF
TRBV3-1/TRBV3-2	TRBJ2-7	ASSSGDYEQY
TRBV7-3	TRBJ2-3	ASSPSGGASDTQY
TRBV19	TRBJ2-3	ASSTLAGWGTDTQY
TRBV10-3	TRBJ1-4	AISEEASTNEKLF
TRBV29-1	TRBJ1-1	SVDPHGGRTEAF
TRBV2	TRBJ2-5	ASSEATGSSAQY
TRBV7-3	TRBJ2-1	ASSTIADNEQF
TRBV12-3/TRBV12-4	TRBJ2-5	ASSQGTPETQY
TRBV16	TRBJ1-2	ASSQVPANYGYT
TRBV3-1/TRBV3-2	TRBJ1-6	ASSQAGSSYNSPLH
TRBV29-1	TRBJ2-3	SVGALADTQY
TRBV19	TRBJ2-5	ASRKNRGETQY
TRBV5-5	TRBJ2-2	ASSFHNTGELF
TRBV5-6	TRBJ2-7	ASSWRSGDEQY
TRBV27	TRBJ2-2	ASSLSAGTGTGELF
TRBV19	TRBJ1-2	ASSIDVTWYGYT
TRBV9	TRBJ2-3	ASSLQTSGGDTQY
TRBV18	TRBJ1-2	ASSAGTGDNYGYT
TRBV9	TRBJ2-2	ASSVGLAVNTGELF
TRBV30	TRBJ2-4	AWEDPGQAKNIQY
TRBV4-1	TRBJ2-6	ASSQAVSGANVLT
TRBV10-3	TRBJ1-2	AISGIRDDGYT
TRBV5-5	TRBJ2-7	ASSTLSSGTYEQY
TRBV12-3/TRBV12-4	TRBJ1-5	ASSFSSQPQH
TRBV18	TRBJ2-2	ASSPREGSGELF
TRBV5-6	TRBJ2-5	ASSQLDRVRETQY
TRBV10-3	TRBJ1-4	AISRGRGEKLF
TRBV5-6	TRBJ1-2	ASSLQGQALGYT
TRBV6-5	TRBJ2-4	ASSTTGIQY
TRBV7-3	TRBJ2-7	ASSSGQNEQY
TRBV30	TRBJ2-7	AWRTRGRGGEQY
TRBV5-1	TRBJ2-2	ASNPGYTGELF
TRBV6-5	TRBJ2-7	ASTPSREHYEQY
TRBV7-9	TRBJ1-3	ASSLSATASGNTIY
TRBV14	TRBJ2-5	ASGQGVLQETQY
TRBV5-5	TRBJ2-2	ASSLRPGKELF
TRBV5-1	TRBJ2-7	ASSFPQDSSYEQY
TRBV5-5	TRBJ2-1	ASSRAHSGIEQF
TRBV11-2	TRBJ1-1	ASVTSPNTEAF
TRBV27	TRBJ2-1	ASSSGLEIYNEQF
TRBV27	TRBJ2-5	ASSLSWLARTTQY
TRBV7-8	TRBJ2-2	ASSTRDRGNTGELF
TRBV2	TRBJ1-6	ASSRGQGSYNSPLH
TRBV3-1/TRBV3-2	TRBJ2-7	ASNHGGTAYEQY
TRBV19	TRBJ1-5	ASSIDWQGSNQPQH
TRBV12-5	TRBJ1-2	ASGPGTGFYGYT
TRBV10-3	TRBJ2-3	AISESPSGSSTDTQY
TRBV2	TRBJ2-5	ASRGLAGGGGTQY
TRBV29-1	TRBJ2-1	SVLYRPTSGGGNEQF
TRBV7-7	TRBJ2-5	ASSQGGDHNGETQY
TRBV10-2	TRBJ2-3	ASSESGPDTQY
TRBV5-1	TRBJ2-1	ASSQGTGDEQF